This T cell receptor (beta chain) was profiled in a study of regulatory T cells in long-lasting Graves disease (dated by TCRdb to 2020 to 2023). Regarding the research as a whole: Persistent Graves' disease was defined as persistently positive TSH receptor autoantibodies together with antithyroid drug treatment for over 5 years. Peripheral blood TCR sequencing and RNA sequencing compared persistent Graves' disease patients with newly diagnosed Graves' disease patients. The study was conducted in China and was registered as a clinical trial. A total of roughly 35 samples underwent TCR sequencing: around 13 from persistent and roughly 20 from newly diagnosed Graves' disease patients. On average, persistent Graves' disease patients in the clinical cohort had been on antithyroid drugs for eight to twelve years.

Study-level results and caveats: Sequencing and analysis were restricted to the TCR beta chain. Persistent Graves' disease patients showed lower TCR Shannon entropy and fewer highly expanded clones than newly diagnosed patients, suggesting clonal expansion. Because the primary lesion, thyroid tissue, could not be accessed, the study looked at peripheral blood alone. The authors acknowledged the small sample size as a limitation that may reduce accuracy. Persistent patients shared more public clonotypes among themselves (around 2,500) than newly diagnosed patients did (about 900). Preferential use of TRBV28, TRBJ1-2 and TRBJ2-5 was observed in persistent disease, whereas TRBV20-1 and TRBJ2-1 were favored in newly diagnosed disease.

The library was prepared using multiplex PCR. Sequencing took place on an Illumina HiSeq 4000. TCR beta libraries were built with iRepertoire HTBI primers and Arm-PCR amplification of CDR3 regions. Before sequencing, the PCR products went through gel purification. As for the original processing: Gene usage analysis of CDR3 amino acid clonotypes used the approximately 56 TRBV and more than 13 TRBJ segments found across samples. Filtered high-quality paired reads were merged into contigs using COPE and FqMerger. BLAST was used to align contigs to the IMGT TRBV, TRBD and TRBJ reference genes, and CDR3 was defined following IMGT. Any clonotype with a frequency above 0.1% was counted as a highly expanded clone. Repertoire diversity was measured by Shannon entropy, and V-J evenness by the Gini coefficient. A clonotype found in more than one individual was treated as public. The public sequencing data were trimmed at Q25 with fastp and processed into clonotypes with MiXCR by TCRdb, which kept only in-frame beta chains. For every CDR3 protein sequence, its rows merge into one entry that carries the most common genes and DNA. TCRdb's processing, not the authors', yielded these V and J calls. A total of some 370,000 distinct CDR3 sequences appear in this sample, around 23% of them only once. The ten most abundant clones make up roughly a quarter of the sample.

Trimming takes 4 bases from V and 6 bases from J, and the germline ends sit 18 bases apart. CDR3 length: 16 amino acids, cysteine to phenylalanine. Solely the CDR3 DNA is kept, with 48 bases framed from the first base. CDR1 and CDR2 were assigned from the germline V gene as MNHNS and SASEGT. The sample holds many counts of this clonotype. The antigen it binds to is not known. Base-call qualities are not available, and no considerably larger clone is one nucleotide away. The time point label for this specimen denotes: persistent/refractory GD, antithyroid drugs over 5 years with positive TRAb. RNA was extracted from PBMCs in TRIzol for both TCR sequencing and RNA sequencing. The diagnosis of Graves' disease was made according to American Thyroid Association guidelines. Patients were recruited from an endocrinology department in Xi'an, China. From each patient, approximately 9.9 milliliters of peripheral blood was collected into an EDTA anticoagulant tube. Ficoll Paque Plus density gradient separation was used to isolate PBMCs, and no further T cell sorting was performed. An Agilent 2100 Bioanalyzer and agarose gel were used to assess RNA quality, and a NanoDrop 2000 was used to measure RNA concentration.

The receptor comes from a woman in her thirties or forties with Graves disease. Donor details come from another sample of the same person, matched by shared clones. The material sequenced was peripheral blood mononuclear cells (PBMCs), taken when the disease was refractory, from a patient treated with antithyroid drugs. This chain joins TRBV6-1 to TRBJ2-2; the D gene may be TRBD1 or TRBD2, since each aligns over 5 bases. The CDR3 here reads CASSGGRPIYSGELFF. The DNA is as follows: TGTGCCAGCAGTGGGGGACGGCCGATCTACTCCGGGGAGCTGTTTTTT.